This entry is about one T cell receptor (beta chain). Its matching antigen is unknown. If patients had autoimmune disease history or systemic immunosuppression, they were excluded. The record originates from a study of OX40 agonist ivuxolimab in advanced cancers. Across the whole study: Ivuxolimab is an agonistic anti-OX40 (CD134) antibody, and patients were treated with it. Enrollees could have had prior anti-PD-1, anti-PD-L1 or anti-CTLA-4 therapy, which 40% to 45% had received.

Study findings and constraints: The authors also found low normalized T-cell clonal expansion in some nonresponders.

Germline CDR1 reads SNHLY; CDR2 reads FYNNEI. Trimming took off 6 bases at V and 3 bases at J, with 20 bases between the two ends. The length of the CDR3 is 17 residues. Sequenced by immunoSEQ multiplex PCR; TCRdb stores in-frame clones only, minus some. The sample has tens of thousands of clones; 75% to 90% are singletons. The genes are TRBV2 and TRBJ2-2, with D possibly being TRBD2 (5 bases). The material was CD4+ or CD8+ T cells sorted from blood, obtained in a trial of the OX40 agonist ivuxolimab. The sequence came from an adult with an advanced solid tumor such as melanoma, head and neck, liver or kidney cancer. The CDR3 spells CASSSPLGGAHTGELFF. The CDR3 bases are TGTGCCAGCAGCTCGCCCCTCGGAGGCGCCCACACCGGGGAGCTGTTTTTT.